This passage covers 30 T cell receptor beta chains from one sample sequenced in a study of CXCR3-negative and CXCR3-positive naive CD8 T cells. The TRB cDNA libraries were prepared by 5' RACE with UMI labels. TCRdb re-analyzed the 5' RACE reads; it lists each CDR3 protein once, without DNA. Recorded for this sample: about 58,000 distinct CDR3 sequences. Specimen: naive CXCR3- CD8+ T cells from blood. Noted subset: CD45RO-CCR7+CD27+CD95- naive CD8+ T cells lacking CXCR3 (TNR3-). The receptor set was obtained from a human donor in good health. Some clones in this sample may be carry-over from other donors' samples.

The rearrangement uses TRBV2 and TRBJ2-1; absent DNA, TCRdb's TRBD1 call cannot be checked. Germline V gene lookup returns CDR1 SNHLY and CDR2 FYNNEI. The CDR3 sequence is 16 residues long. CDR3 region: CASSEGGGPIYNEQFF.

CDR3 sequence: CASSFPAVNPDSGANVLTF. This rearrangement joins TRBV7-2 to TRBJ2-6; no DNA is available, so the TRBD2 call from TCRdb remains unchecked. This CDR3 is 19 amino acids long. Germline CDR1 and CDR2: SGHTA and FQGNSA.

The rearrangement uses TRBV12-3 or TRBV12-4 and TRBJ2-1. The CDR3 extends over 11 amino acids. The CDR3 sequence is CASSSPNEQFF.

The chain joins TRBV6-4 to TRBJ2-3. The CDR3 extends over 13 amino acids. Germline CDR1 and CDR2: MRHNA and SNTAGT. The CDR3 loop reads CASSSSSTDTQYF.

The chain carries TRBV12-3 or TRBV12-4 and TRBJ2-2. This CDR3 region has 14 residues. CDR3: CASSFPSNTGELFF.

The CDR3 loop reads CASSLVAGENGYTF. This sequence joins TRBV7-2 and TRBJ1-2; TCRdb returns TRBD1, unconfirmable since there is no DNA. Germline V gene sequence: CDR1 SGHTA, CDR2 FQGNSA. The CDR3 contains 14 residues.

This sequence joins TRBV20-1 and TRBJ1-3. The CDR3 spans 11 residues. The germline V gene has CDR1 DFQATT and CDR2 SNEGSKA (reference sequence). CDR3 loop: CSARDLDTIYF.

The J gene is TRBJ2-1, the V gene TRBV29-1; lacking DNA, the TRBD1 call made by TCRdb goes unchecked. The germline CDR1 and CDR2 sequences are SQVTM and ANQGSEA. This CDR3 is built from 14 residues. The CDR3 reads CSVVWGASYNEQFF.

The chain recombines TRBV7-9 with TRBJ2-7; TCRdb outputs TRBD2, but without DNA this stays unchecked. This CDR3 is built from 14 residues. Germline values: CDR1 SEHNR, CDR2 FQNEAQ (reference sequence). This chain's CDR3 is CASSGLAGDEVQYF. Full variable domain (outside the CDR3, taken from reference TRBV7-9 and TRBJ2-7): DTGVSQNPRHKITKRGQNVTFRCDPISEHNRLYWYRQTLGQGPEFLTYFQNEAQLEKSRLLSDRFSAERPKGSFSTLEIQRTEQGDSAMYLCASSGLAGDEVQYFGPGTRLTVT.

This CDR3 is CASSPLQGADRFF. The chain recombines TRBV6-4 with TRBJ2-1; there is no DNA to check the TCRdb D call of TRBD1. The CDR3 spans 13 residues. Germline lookup yields CDR1 MRHNA and CDR2 SNTAGT.

V and J are TRBV14 and TRBJ2-7. The CDR3 has 16 amino acids. CDR1 SGHDN and CDR2 FVKESK come from the germline V gene. The CDR3 loop is CASSQKSFAHSYEQYF.

V gene TRBV12-3 or TRBV12-4 combines with J gene TRBJ2-7; lacking DNA, the TRBD1 call made by TCRdb goes unchecked. The CDR3 consists of 12 residues. CDR3: CASSFLGAEQYF.

J is TRBJ1-1 and V is TRBV27; no DNA is available, so the TRBD1 call from TCRdb remains unchecked. The length of the CDR3 is 17 residues. Germline values: CDR1 MNHEY, CDR2 SMNVEV (reference sequence). This CDR3 is CASSLFPGTEGDTEAFF.

The chain joins TRBV28 to TRBJ2-1; the TCRdb D gene call, TRBD2, has no DNA to confirm it. This CDR3 region has 12 residues. Germline-derived CDR1 and CDR2 are MDHEN and SYDVKM. CDR3 sequence: CAGGGGGNEQFF. The full variable domain, with the rest looked up from reference TRBV28 and TRBJ2-1, is DVKVTQSSRYLVKRTGEKVFLECVQDMDHENMFWYRQDPGLGLRLIYFSYDVKMKEKGDIPEGYSVSREKKERFSLILESASTNQTSMYLCAGGGGGNEQFFGPGTRLTVL.

V is TRBV19 and J is TRBJ2-1; as DNA is missing, the TRBD1 call by TCRdb cannot be tested. The CDR3 loop spans 13 amino acids. Per germline, CDR1 LNHDA and CDR2 SQIVND (reference sequence). This CDR3 is CASSIQGYNEQFF. The full variable domain, with the rest looked up from reference TRBV19 and TRBJ2-1, is DGGITQSPKYLFRKEGQNVTLSCEQNLNHDAMYWYRQDPGQGLRLIYYSQIVNDFQKGDIAEGYSVSREKKESFPLTVTSAQKNPTAFYLCASSIQGYNEQFFGPGTRLTVL.

The rearrangement uses TRBV14 and TRBJ2-1; TCRdb reports TRBD1, a call that lacks DNA to check it against. The CDR3 consists of 16 residues. CDR1 is SGHDN, CDR2 FVKESK, per germline. CDR3: CASSPPWEGGYNEQFF.

The chain has TRBV11-3 and TRBJ1-1. CDR3 length equals 16 residues. Germline CDR1 SGHNT, CDR2 YENEEA. CDR3 region: CASSPRDNPGLTEAFF.

V and J are TRBV20-1 and TRBJ2-1; TCRdb's D call, TRBD1, is unchecked because there is no DNA. Per the germline V gene, CDR1 is DFQATT and CDR2 is SNEGSKA (reference sequence). This CDR3 is 18 amino acids long. CDR3: CSARDESGQGGRYNEQFF.

The chain has TRBV29-1 and TRBJ2-5. This CDR3 spans 12 amino acids. Germline V gives CDR1 SQVTM, CDR2 ANQGSEA. This CDR3 reads CSVEDTEATQYF.

The J gene is TRBJ2-7, the V gene TRBV21-1. TRBV21-1 is tagged as a pseudogene. CDR3 length equals 12 residues. The CDR3 reads CASSLNSYEQYF.

The chain has TRBV28 and TRBJ1-1. Germline CDR1 reads MDHEN; CDR2 reads SYDVKM. CDR3 length equals 15 residues. The CDR3 loop is CASSLPRPFDTEAFF.

V gene TRBV27 combines with J gene TRBJ1-2; without DNA, the TCRdb call of TRBD1 cannot be checked. CDR1 is MNHEY and CDR2 is SMNVEV in the germline V gene (reference sequence). The CDR3 sequence is 12 residues long. The CDR3 region is CASSSSLGGYTF.

V and J are TRBV19 and TRBJ2-7; the TCRdb call, TRBD1, lacks DNA for checking. In germline, CDR1 is LNHDA, CDR2 SQIVND (reference sequence). This CDR3 is built from 15 residues. The CDR3 sequence is CASSIRQETYYEQYF.

The genes are TRBV6-5 and TRBJ2-5. The germline CDR1 and CDR2 sequences are MNHEY and SVGAGI. This CDR3 is built from 13 residues. CDR3 region: CASSSTLQETQYF.

The chain has TRBV29-1 and TRBJ2-2. This CDR3 spans 12 amino acids. The germline V gene encodes CDR1 SQVTM and CDR2 ANQGSEA. CDR3 sequence reads: CSVESHTGELFF.

The chain is built from TRBV5-1 and TRBJ2-6; TCRdb names TRBD1, which stays unverified in the absence of DNA. This CDR3 is built from 19 residues. Per the germline V gene, CDR1 is SGHRS and CDR2 is YFSETQ. CDR3 sequence: CASSLEWTGQNSGANVLTF.

The V call is TRBV11-2, the J call TRBJ2-3; TCRdb names TRBD2, which stays unverified in the absence of DNA. Germline values: CDR1 SGHAT, CDR2 FQNNGV. CDR3 length: 15 amino acids. CDR3: CASSPPERGGYTQYF. Together with reference TRBV11-2 and TRBJ2-3, the CDR3 gives the full variable domain: EAGVAQSPRYKIIEKRQSVAFWCNPISGHATLYWYQQILGQGPKLLIQFQNNGVVDDSQLPKDRFSAERLKGVDSTLKIQPAKLEDSAVYLCASSPPERGGYTQYFGPGTRLTVL.

The genes are TRBV11-2 and TRBJ2-7; TCRdb's D call, TRBD1, is unchecked because there is no DNA. Per the germline V gene, CDR1 is SGHAT and CDR2 is FQNNGV. CDR3 length equals 15 residues. CDR3 sequence reads: CASSFRTGDSYEQYF.

The chain recombines TRBV20-1 with TRBJ2-1; there is no DNA to check the TCRdb D call of TRBD2. CDR1 is DFQATT and CDR2 is SNEGSKA in the germline V gene (reference sequence). This CDR3 region has 15 residues. The CDR3 spells CSARWPSGRSNEQFF.

The rearrangement links TRBV29-1 to TRBJ2-2. Per the germline V gene, CDR1 is SQVTM and CDR2 is ANQGSEA. The CDR3 spans 13 residues. The CDR3 sequence: CSVEVENTGELFF.